This T cell receptor beta chain was identified in a study of blood T cell repertoires in COVID-19 (dated by TCRdb to 2019 to 2021). Background on the whole study: Samples covering the acute and convalescent phases of COVID-19 were provided by collaborators in the United States, Italy and Spain. Samples came from the ongoing ImmuneRACE study (first 160 participants) plus 1,254 subjects from 6 global collaborators. Deeply sampled blood TCRbeta repertoires from subjects exposed to, actively infected with, or recovered from COVID-19 were included in the dataset. A freely available public database, intended as a resource for researchers studying the immune response to SARS-CoV-2, is where the repertoires were released. The material from the prospective study consisted of cDNA or gDNA derived from T cells, B-cell-depleted T cells, or PBMCs. Where available, HLA class I and class II types were taken from metadata supplied by the sample provider and were not determined by assay-based typing. Sample metadata almost always included a de-identified subject ID, COVID-19 status, age in years and sex. Overall results and qualifications from the work: How much clinical and demographic metadata was included differed by source and by participant, and the metadata was provided uncurated.

The germline V gene (reference sequence) gives CDR1 as PRHDT and CDR2 as FYEKMQ. Relative to germline, V is 3 bases shorter and J is 0 bases shorter, with 9 bases between their ends. There are 14 amino acids in the CDR3, from cysteine to phenylalanine inclusive. Only CDR3 DNA is held: 42 bases, read in frame from base 1. The immunoSEQ Assay, a bias-controlled multiplex PCR, was used to amplify TCRbeta CDR3 regions from genomic DNA. The authors processed their data as follows. Within the assay, amplification of reference gene primers was used to estimate how many nucleated cells each sample contained. Sequence reads were collapsed and filtered to measure the absolute abundance of every unique TCRbeta CDR3 rearrangement. For each sample, productive Simpson clonality was calculated by taking the square root of Simpson's diversity index across productive rearrangements. The table was pulled from immuneACCESS by TCRdb, which kept in-frame rearrangements only. Such tables lose some clones; where checked, under half of the loss comes from unresolved V genes, and the rest has no known cause. Clone size and the V and J calls come from that table; the DNA yielded D and trimming. This sample gives more than 75,000 clones in total; roughly 84% of them show up just once. About 11% of the sample is taken by the ten largest.

Each collaborating institution followed its own protocols to collect whole blood in K2EDTA tubes. For TCRbeta analysis, collaborators shipped samples as frozen whole blood, isolated PBMCs, or DNA extracted from either of those sample types. About this clone itself: Its antigen is currently not known. Base qualities are not recorded, but no much larger clone differs from it by a single base.

The sequence was collected from a human donor in a cohort sampled during active COVID-19. The sequenced sample was peripheral blood. The sequence links TRBV13 to TRBJ2-7, with TRBD2 tentatively as D gene (5 bases match). The CDR3 amino acid sequence is: CASSFGLSSYEQYF. In nucleotides, the sequence is TGTGCCAGCAGCTTCGGACTGAGCTCCTACGAGCAGTACTTC. Beyond the CDR3, the reference TRBV13 and TRBJ2-7 genes provide the residues; the full variable domain reads: AAGVIQSPRHLIKEKRETATLKCYPIPRHDTVYWYQQGPGQDPQFLISFYEKMQSDKGSIPDRFSAQQFSDYHSELNMSSLELGDSALYFCASSFGLSSYEQYFGPGTRLTVT.